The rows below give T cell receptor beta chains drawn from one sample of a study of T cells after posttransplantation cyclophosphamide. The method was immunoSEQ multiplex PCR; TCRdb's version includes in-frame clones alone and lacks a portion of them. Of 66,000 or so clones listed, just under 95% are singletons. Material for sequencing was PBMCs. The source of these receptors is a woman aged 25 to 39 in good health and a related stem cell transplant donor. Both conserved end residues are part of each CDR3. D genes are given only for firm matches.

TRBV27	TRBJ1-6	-	CASSSTHSGRNSPLHF	TGTGCCAGCAGTTCCACGCACTCTGGAAGGAATTCACCCCTCCACTTT
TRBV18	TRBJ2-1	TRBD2	CASSRPGLELVNEQFF	TGTGCCAGCTCACGCCCGGGACTAGAGTTGGTCAATGAGCAGTTCTTC
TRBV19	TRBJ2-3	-	CASSIGGDTQYF	TGTGCCAGTAGTATTGGAGGGGATACGCAGTATTTT
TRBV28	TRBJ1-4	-	CAAAGPVNEKLFF	TGTGCCGCGGCAGGGCCCGTTAATGAAAAACTGTTTTTT
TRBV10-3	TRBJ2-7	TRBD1	CAIRADRDAYEQYF	TGTGCCATCAGAGCGGACAGGGACGCCTACGAGCAGTACTTC
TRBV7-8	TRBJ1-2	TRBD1	CASSPKARGDGYTF	TGTGCCAGCAGCCCGAAGGCCAGGGGGGACGGCTACACCTTC
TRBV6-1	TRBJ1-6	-	CASSLGGSLHF	TGTGCCAGCAGTCTTGGGGGGTCCCTCCACTTT
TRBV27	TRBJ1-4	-	CASSLGDNEKLFF	TGTGCCAGCAGTTTAGGGGATAATGAAAAACTGTTTTTT
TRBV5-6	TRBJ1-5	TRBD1	CASSSRTGSYSNQPQHF	TGTGCCAGCAGCTCAAGGACAGGGAGCTATAGCAATCAGCCCCAGCATTTT
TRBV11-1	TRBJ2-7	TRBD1	CASSPRQGRDEQYF	TGTGCCAGTAGCCCAAGACAGGGGCGGGACGAGCAGTACTTC